This TCR beta chain was documented in a study of CD8 T cells in ankylosing spondylitis. The CDR3 sequence is 15 residues long. Germline lookup yields CDR1 LGHNA and CDR2 YNFKEQ. Trimming took 5 bases from V and 8 from J; bases not matched to a gene: 8. With regard to this clonotype: What it binds is unknown.

With molecular barcodes, quantitative 5'-RACE was used to make the TCR beta libraries. TCRdb fed the 5' RACE reads into MiXCR, producing one record per CDR3 protein. The data show approximately 110,000 distinct CDR3 sequences, 24% seen once. The study's findings and limits: Among TCR beta sequences, a motif of under ten highly homologous variants appeared characteristic of ankylosing spondylitis blood. Earlier reports found some motif variants in synovial fluid and blood in reactive arthritis. Matched synovial fluid from ankylosing spondylitis patients was reported to be enriched for disease-linked clones.

V and J are TRBV4-2 and TRBJ2-1; 11 bases agree with TRBD2. Sequencing input: synovial fluid, either unsorted or a sorted T cell fraction (not recorded which). This receptor was obtained from a male donor with ankylosing spondylitis. In nucleotides, the CDR3 is TGTGCCAGCAGCTTACAGACTAGCGGGAACGATGAGCAGTTCTTC. It codes for CASSLQTSGNDEQFF.